The 11 T cell receptor beta chains below all came from one sample that was sequenced in a study of shared clonotypes between healthy human individuals. Libraries were prepared by immunoSEQ multiplex PCR; TCRdb keeps only in-frame clonotypes and omits some of them. The data hold more than 850,000 clones, with around 78% observed a single time. The material sequenced was memory CD4+ T cells from PBMCs. Described subset: CD45RA-negative fraction. The receptors originated from a young man in good health. Some clones in this sample may be carry-over from other donors' samples.

This clone has a single count. The rearrangement joins TRBV6-9 to TRBJ2-7; no definite D call. Germline V gene data show CDR1 as MNHGY and CDR2 as SVAAGI. Trimming left V 4 bases short and J 6 bases short, with 10 bases between. This CDR3 contains 12 residues. The CDR3 here is CASSFCRGEQYF. The CDR3 DNA reads TGTGCCAGCAGTTTTTGTCGTGGCGAGCAGTACTTC.

The V gene is TRBV5-3, the J gene TRBJ1-1; no clear D gene. TRBV5-3 is reported as an ORF; its role is uncertain. The CDR3 loop spans 16 amino acids. Trimming took 2 bases from V and 2 from J, leaving 16 bases between them. In DNA, the CDR3 is TGTGCCAGAAGCTTAAGTTTGGCGGGAAATAACACTGAAGCTTTCTTT. It translates to CARSLSLAGNNTEAFF.

The chain's CDR3 is CASSARDRGRQETQYF. The DNA of the CDR3 is TGTGCCAGCAGTGCACGGGACAGGGGCCGGCAAGAGACCCAGTACTTC. This sequence joins TRBV27 and TRBJ2-5; 10 bases fit TRBD1. V lost 5 bases to trimming and J lost 2 bases; unmatched junction nucleotides: 8. Germline loops: CDR1 MNHEY, CDR2 SMNVEV (reference sequence). The CDR3 has 16 residues.

V and J are TRBV6-5 and TRBJ2-1, with D perhaps TRBD2 (6 bases). Germline CDR1 and CDR2: MNHEY and SVGAGI. The CDR3 contains 14 residues. V lost 6 bases to trimming and J lost 6 bases, with 15 bases between them. The CDR3 DNA follows: TGTGCCAGCAGGGGGGGACCTAGGTCCAATGAGCAGTTCTTC. Translation gives CASRGGPRSNEQFF.

This chain links TRBV7-3 with TRBJ2-7; perhaps TRBD2 as D (6 bases). Germline V gives CDR1 SGHTA, CDR2 FQGTGA. V lost 2 bases, J lost 5 bases, and 13 bases lay in between. The CDR3 spans 14 residues. For the CDR3, the DNA is TGTGCCAGCAGCTTAGGCCAGGCGGGACACGAGCAGTACTTC. As protein: CASSLGQAGHEQYF.

The chain combines TRBV19 with TRBJ1-5, with D possibly being TRBD1 (5 bases). This CDR3 is 18 amino acids long. The germline V gene encodes CDR1 LNHDA and CDR2 SQIVND (reference sequence). The V and J ends lost 5 bases and 0 bases respectively, with 20 bases between them. CDR3 sequence reads: CASSLKITVQGSNQPQHF. Written as DNA, the CDR3 is TGTGCCAGTAGTCTCAAAATTACGGTGCAGGGTAGCAATCAGCCCCAGCATTTT.

The genes are TRBV9 and TRBJ2-1; D not certain. The CDR3 has 16 amino acids. V lost 4 bases to trimming and J lost 0 bases, with 14 bases between them. From germline, CDR1 is SGDLS and CDR2 YYNGEE. CDR3: CASSSRDSPSYNEQFF. CDR3 in DNA: TGTGCCAGCAGCAGCCGTGACTCACCCTCCTACAATGAGCAGTTCTTC.

CDR3 residues: CASSSRVGGAGQPQHF. The CDR3 DNA sequence: TGTGCCAGCAGTTCCCGGGTAGGAGGGGCGGGTCAGCCCCAGCATTTT. The chain combines TRBV27 with TRBJ1-5; TRBD1 might be the D (5 bases). The CDR3 is 16 amino acids. Trimming left V 4 bases short and J 6 bases short, with 19 bases between. Germline lookup yields CDR1 MNHEY and CDR2 SMNVEV (reference sequence).

The chain combines TRBV5-4 with TRBJ2-2; TRBD1 is a possible D gene (5 bases). Per the germline V gene, CDR1 is SGHNT and CDR2 is YYREEE (reference sequence). The CDR3 extends over 16 amino acids. Trimming removed 0 bases from V and 5 bases from J, with 14 bases in between. CDR3 DNA: TGTGCCAGCAGCTTGGCCCCTACAGGAGAGACCGGGGAGCTGTTTTTT. Amino acids: CASSLAPTGETGELFF.

This clone has a handful of counts. V gene TRBV29-1 combines with J gene TRBJ1-1; D may be TRBD1 (5 bases). The CDR3 extends over 14 amino acids. Trimming took 6 bases from V and 5 from J, leaving 19 bases between them. Germline V gene lookup returns CDR1 SQVTM and CDR2 ANQGSEA. The CDR3 is CSVPKTEWRTEAFF. The CDR3 DNA sequence: TGCAGCGTCCCTAAGACAGAGTGGAGAACTGAAGCTTTCTTT.

Concerning this clone itself: The junction does not match germline at one end; this may be a read error. This sequence joins TRBV5-4 and TRBJ1-4, with D uncertain. The CDR3 spans 13 residues. The germline CDR1 and CDR2 sequences are SGHNT and YYREEE (reference sequence). The CDR3 nucleotides read TGTGCCAGCAGCTTAGCAACTGATGAAAAACTGTTTTTT. This codes for CASSLATDEKLFF.